This record concerns one T cell receptor (beta chain) sequence. Its specificity is not known. The data were obtained in a study of vaccination effects on CD4 cells after COVID-19. Profiled with immunoSEQ multiplex PCR; TCRdb holds only in-frame clones, not every one. This sample carries fewer than 75,000 clones, roughly three quarters of them seen once, and the ten largest clones take around 2.1%. Once cultured for approximately 10 days, the cells underwent separation to obtain CD4+ T cells. Having tested negative for nucleocapsid antibodies, the vaccine recipients showed no prior SARS-CoV-2 infection. The sequence was collected from a human donor who received a COVID-19 vaccine. Source: CD4+ T cells from PBMCs cultured without peptide, taken before COVID-19 vaccination.

The CDR3 DNA is TGCGCCAGCAGCCAAGAACCCTCCCTGGGACGTAATGAAAAACTGTTTTTT. As protein: CASSQEPSLGRNEKLFF. V is TRBV4-3 and J is TRBJ1-4, with a weak D call TRBD1 (5 bases). The ends were cut back, 0 bases at V and 4 bases at J, with 15 bases in the middle. Germline V gene lookup returns CDR1 LGHNA and CDR2 YSLEER. The CDR3 runs to 17 residues.